This T cell receptor (beta chain) was recorded in a study of T cells in Graves' hyperthyroidism and ophthalmopathy. RNA transcripts were the template for amplifying TCR beta CDR3 regions. During a first-round RT-PCR of the TCR CDR3, the HTBI primer set was used. TCRdb used MiXCR to reprocess the multiplex PCR reads, holding one entry per CDR3 protein. The repertoire holds 500,000 or so distinct CDR3 sequences, with about 15% as singletons. Sequencing was carried out using blood. The sequence was obtained from a woman aged 18-29 years with Graves' ophthalmopathy.

The CDR3 bases are TGTGCCAGCAGCCCCACTAGCGGGTTTTACAATGAGCAGTTCTTC. Amino acids: CASSPTSGFYNEQFF. J is TRBJ2-1 and V is TRBV11-2; TRBD2 agrees at 9 bases. Germline V CDR1 and CDR2: SGHAT, FQNNGV. This CDR3 region has 15 residues. V shed 5 bases and J 4 bases; nucleotides not matched to a gene: 6.